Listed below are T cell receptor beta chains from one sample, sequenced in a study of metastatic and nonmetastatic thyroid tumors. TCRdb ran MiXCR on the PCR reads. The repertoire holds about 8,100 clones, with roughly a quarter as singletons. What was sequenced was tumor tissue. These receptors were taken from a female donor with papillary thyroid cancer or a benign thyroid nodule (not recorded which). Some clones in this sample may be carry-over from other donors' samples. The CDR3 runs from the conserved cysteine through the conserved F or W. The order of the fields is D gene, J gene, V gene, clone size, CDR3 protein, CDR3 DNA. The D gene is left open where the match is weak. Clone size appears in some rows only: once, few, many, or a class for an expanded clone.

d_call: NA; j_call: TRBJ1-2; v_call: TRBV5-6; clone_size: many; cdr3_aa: CASSLGPGNYGYTF; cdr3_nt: TGTGCCAGCAGCTTGGGTCCGGGGAACTATGGCTACACCTTC
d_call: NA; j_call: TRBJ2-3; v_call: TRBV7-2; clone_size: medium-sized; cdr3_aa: CASSLLLNTQYF; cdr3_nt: TGTGCCAGCAGCTTATTGCTAAATACGCAGTATTTT
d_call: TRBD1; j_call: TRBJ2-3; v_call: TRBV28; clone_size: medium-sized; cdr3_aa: CATRRGRHYTDTQYF; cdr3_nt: TGTGCCACCAGAAGGGGGCGCCACTATACAGATACGCAGTATTTT
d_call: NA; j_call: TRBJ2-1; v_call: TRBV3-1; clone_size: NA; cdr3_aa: CASSQGWGGWYEQFF; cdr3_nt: TGTGCCAGCAGCCAAGGGTGGGGGGGCTGGTATGAGCAGTTCTTC
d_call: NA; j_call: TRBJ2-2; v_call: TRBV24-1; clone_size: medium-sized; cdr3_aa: CATSDSRGLGELFF; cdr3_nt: TGTGCCACCAGTGACTCTAGAGGGCTCGGGGAGCTGTTTTTT
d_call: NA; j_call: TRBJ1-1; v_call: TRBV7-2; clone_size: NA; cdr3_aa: CASRFTLMNTEAFF; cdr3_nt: TGTGCCAGCAGATTTACGCTCATGAACACTGAAGCTTTCTTT
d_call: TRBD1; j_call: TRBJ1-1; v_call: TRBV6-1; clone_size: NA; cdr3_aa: CASSEAGQTGGREAFF; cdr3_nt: TGTGCCAGCAGTGAAGCTGGCCAGACAGGGGGCCGTGAAGCTTTCTTT
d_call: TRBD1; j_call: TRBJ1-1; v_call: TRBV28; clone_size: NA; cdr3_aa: CATGHLSTGGREAFF; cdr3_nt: TGTGCCACCGGCCACCTATCGACAGGGGGCCGTGAAGCTTTCTTT
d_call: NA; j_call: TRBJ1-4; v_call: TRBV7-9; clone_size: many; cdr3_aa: CASSPKTEVNEKLFF; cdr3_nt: TGTGCCAGCAGCCCCAAGACAGAGGTTAATGAAAAACTGTTTTTT
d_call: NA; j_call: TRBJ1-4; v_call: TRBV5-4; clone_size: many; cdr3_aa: CASSLAAATNEKLFF; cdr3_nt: TGTGCCAGCAGCTTGGCTGCAGCAACTAATGAAAAACTGTTTTTT
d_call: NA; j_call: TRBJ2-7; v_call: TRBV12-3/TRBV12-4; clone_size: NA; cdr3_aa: CDSTLLQGGHEHYF; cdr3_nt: TGTGACAGCACTTTATTACAGGGTGGGCACGAGCACTACTTC
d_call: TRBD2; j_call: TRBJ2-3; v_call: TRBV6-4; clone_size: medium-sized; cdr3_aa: CASSASGSTDTQYF; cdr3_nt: TGTGCCAGCAGTGCTAGCGGGAGCACAGATACGCAGTATTTT
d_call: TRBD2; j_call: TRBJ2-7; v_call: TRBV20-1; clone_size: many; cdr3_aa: CSARGEGLAGLVPYF; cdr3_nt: TGCAGTGCTAGAGGAGAGGGACTAGCGGGCCTAGTTCCGTACTTC
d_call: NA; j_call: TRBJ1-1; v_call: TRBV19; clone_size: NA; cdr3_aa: CASSIDMGSTEAFF; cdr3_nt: TGTGCCAGTAGTATCGACATGGGGAGTACTGAAGCTTTCTTT
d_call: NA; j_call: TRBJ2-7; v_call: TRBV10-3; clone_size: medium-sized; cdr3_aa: CAISEYRSYEQYF; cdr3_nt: TGTGCCATCAGTGAGTATAGGTCCTACGAGCAGTACTTC
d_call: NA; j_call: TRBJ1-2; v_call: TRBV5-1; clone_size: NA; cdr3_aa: CASSLDGVSYGYTF; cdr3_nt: TGCGCCAGCAGCTTAGACGGAGTTTCCTATGGCTACACCTTC
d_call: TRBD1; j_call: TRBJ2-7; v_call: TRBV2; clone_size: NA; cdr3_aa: CASSGADRLDSYEQYF; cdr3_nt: TGTGCCAGCAGTGGAGCGGACAGGCTCGACTCCTACGAGCAGTACTTC
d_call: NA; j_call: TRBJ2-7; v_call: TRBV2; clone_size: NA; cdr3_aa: CGTSRYNSYEQYF; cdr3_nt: TGTGGCACCAGCCGGTACAACTCCTACGAGCAGTACTTC